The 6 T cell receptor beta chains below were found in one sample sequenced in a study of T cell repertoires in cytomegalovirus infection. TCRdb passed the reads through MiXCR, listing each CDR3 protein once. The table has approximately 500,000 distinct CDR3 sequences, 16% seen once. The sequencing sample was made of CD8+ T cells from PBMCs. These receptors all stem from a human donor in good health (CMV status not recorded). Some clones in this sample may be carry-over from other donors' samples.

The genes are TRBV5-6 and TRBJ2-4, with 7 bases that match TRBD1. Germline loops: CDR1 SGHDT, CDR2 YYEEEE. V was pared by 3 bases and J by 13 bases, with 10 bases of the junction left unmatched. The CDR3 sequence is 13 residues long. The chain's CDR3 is CASSWGTVRVQYF. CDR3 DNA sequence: TGTGCCAGCAGCTGGGGGACAGTTAGGGTGCAGTACTTC.

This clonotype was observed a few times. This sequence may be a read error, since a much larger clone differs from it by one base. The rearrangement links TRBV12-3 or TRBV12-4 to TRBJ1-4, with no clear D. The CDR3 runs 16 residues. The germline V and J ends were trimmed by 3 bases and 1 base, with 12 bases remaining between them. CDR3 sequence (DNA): TGTGCCAGCAGTTTTGGCCCCGGGGAAACTAATGAAAAACTGTTTTTT. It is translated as CASSFGPGETNEKLFF.

The CDR3, as DNA: TGTGCCAGTGGGAGGGGGACCACTGAAGCTTTCTTT. This encodes CASGRGTTEAFF. V and J are TRBV19 and TRBJ1-1; tentative D call: TRBD1 (6 bases). Trimming stripped 8 bases from V and 4 bases from J, with 11 bases between. The CDR3 is made up of 12 amino acids. The germline CDR1 and CDR2 sequences are LNHDA and SQIVND (reference sequence). The full variable domain, rest sourced from reference TRBV19 and TRBJ1-1, is DGGITQSPKYLFRKEGQNVTLSCEQNLNHDAMYWYRQDPGQGLRLIYYSQIVNDFQKGDIAEGYSVSREKKESFPLTVTSAQKNPTAFYLCASGRGTTEAFFGQGTRLTVV.

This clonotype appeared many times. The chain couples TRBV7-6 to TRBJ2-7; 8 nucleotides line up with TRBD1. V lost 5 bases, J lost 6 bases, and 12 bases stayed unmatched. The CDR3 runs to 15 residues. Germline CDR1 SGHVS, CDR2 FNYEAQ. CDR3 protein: CASSKTQGAGREQYF. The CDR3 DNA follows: TGTGCCAGCAGCAAGACTCAGGGGGCAGGTCGCGAGCAGTACTTC.

The CDR3 DNA reads TGTGCCAGCAGTTATGCCCCGATTCTAGCGAGCTACGAGCAGTACTTC. Translation gives CASSYAPILASYEQYF. The rearrangement joins TRBV27 to TRBJ2-7; D possibly corresponds to TRBD2 (6 bases). V was clipped by 4 bases and J by 3 bases, with 19 bases between them. The CDR3 contains 16 residues. CDR1 and CDR2 from the germline V gene are MNHEY and SMNVEV (reference sequence).

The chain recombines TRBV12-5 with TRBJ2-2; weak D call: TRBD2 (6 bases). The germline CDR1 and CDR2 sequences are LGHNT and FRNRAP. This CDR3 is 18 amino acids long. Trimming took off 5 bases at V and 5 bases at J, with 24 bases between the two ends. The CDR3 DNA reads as TGTGCTAGTGGTGCCTTCCGGGACTTCGGAGAACGAACCGGGGAGCTGTTTTTT. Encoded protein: CASGAFRDFGERTGELFF.